This T cell receptor beta chain is from a study of shared clonotypes between healthy human individuals. General study findings and limits: Few donors limited the genetic and exposure-history diversity represented.

In regard to this clone: Its target is unknown.

Repertoires were generated with immunoSEQ multiplex PCR, while TCRdb's copy carries only in-frame clones and drops some. The sample holds approximately 1.5 million clones, 98% seen once. This CDR3 is built from 13 residues. V lost 7 bases, J lost 2 bases, and 11 bases lay in between. From germline, CDR1 is WSHSY and CDR2 SAAADI. Input material: naive CD4+ T cells sorted from blood. As to subset: CD45RA+ positively selected. This chain joins TRBV10-2 and TRBJ1-2; no clear D. The source is a young man in good health. The CDR3 nucleotides read TGCGCCAGCACCTTAGGTGGGAACTATGGCTACACCTTC. This gives the protein CASTLGGNYGYTF.